A single sample is the source of the 15 T cell receptor beta chains below, sequenced in a study of cytomegalovirus exposure and HLA in healthy donors. Primers for the PCR totalled 60 Vbeta and 13 Jbeta. This table comes from immunoSEQ multiplex PCR, and its TCRdb copy is limited to in-frame clones, with some not included. The repertoire holds just over 80,000 clones, around 79% seen once, with 5.5% to 6% in the top ten. Material for sequencing was PBMCs. All receptors derive from a man between 18 and 29 years old in good health and CMV-seropositive.

The CDR3: CASSGTGGFETQYF. The CDR3 region has the DNA TGTGCCAGCTCTGGGACAGGGGGCTTTGAGACCCAGTACTTC. The V and J genes are TRBV18 and TRBJ2-5; TRBD1 matches at 12 bases. The CDR3 extends over 14 amino acids. The germline V gene has CDR1 KGHSH and CDR2 LQKENI. V gave up 6 bases and J gave up 5 bases; unmatched junction bases: 4.

This clone was counted a single time. This chain uses TRBV11-2 with TRBJ2-7, with 8 bases matching TRBD2. J was trimmed by 5 bases and V by 7 bases; bases with no gene match: 13. Germline V gene lookup returns CDR1 SGHAT and CDR2 FQNNGV. The CDR3 runs to 15 residues. The CDR3 reads CASNPRGLGLHEQYF. DNA of the CDR3: TGTGCCAGCAACCCTAGGGGACTAGGGCTCCACGAGCAGTACTTC. The entire variable domain, with the rest obtained from reference TRBV11-2 and TRBJ2-7, is as follows: EAGVAQSPRYKIIEKRQSVAFWCNPISGHATLYWYQQILGQGPKLLIQFQNNGVVDDSQLPKDRFSAERLKGVDSTLKIQPAKLEDSAVYLCASNPRGLGLHEQYFGPGTRLTVT.

The V and J genes are TRBV7-2 and TRBJ2-1; D not certain. Germline V gene data show CDR1 as SGHTA and CDR2 as FQGNSA. Trimming cost V 1 base and J 5 bases, with 6 bases left between them. The length of the CDR3 is 13 residues. CDR3 loop: CASSLGLNNEQFF. The CDR3 DNA follows: TGTGCCAGCAGCTTAGGGCTTAACAATGAGCAGTTCTTC.

The chain carries TRBV27 and TRBJ1-1; the D is unclear. CDR1 and CDR2 from the germline V gene are MNHEY and SMNVEV (reference sequence). V was clipped by 1 base and J by 4 bases, with 7 bases between them. CDR3 length: 13 residues. The CDR3 region is CASSLYGGTEAFF. The CDR3 nucleotides read TGTGCCAGCAGTTTATACGGTGGCACTGAAGCTTTCTTT.

The rearrangement joins TRBV9 to TRBJ2-5; 8 bases are shared with TRBD1. The CDR3 spans 14 residues. V was clipped by 3 bases and J by 2 bases; unmatched bases: 3. In germline, CDR1 is SGDLS, CDR2 YYNGEE. CDR3 DNA sequence: TGTGCCAGCAGCGACAGGGGGTCTCAAGAGACCCAGTACTTC. Translation gives CASSDRGSQETQYF.

V gene TRBV21-1 combines with J gene TRBJ2-1; the DNA was not compared with TRBD1, the D call given in the table. TRBV21-1 constitutes a pseudogene. The CDR3 has 15 amino acids. This CDR3 is CASRPGGTGNNEQFF. As DNA, the CDR3 is TGTGCCAGCCGCCCTGGAGGGACAGGAAACAATGAGCAGTTCTTC.

The chain employs TRBV4-1 and TRBJ2-5, with 7 bases that match TRBD2. Per germline, CDR1 MGHRA and CDR2 YSYEKL. V was pared by 4 bases and J by 4 bases, with 18 bases of the junction left unmatched. This CDR3 has 18 amino acids. The CDR3 region is CASSPREVPDLILETQYF. In DNA, the CDR3 is TGCGCCAGCAGCCCCCGGGAGGTACCAGACCTCATTTTAGAGACCCAGTACTTC.

CDR3 region: CASSYGPGGREQYF. The CDR3 DNA sequence: TGTGCCAGCAGTTACGGGCCAGGGGGAAGGGAGCAGTACTTC. This chain uses TRBV6-5 with TRBJ2-7; 7 bases align to TRBD1. The CDR3 spans 14 residues. The V segment lost 2 bases and the J segment 7 bases; nucleotides outside the gene matches: 8. CDR1 and CDR2 from the germline V gene are MNHEY and SVGAGI.

The chain couples TRBV29-1 to TRBJ2-7; 7 nucleotides agree with TRBD2. CDR3 length: 12 amino acids. Trimming took 7 bases from V and 0 from J; bases not matched to a gene: 3. The V gene's germline CDR1 is SQVTM and CDR2 ANQGSEA. The CDR3 sequence is CSAGTTSYEQYF. The DNA of the CDR3 is TGCAGCGCCGGGACTACCTCCTACGAGCAGTACTTC.

The chain uses TRBV28 and TRBJ1-1; TRBD1 aligns across 7 bases. Per germline, CDR1 MDHEN and CDR2 SYDVKM. There are 15 residues in the CDR3. V lost 6 bases, J lost 2 bases, and 9 bases stayed unmatched. CDR3: CASSVPTGVNTEAFF. CDR3 bases: TGTGCCAGCAGCGTCCCTACAGGGGTTAACACTGAAGCTTTCTTT. Together with reference TRBV28 and TRBJ1-1, the CDR3 gives the full variable domain: DVKVTQSSRYLVKRTGEKVFLECVQDMDHENMFWYRQDPGLGLRLIYFSYDVKMKEKGDIPEGYSVSREKKERFSLILESASTNQTSMYLCASSVPTGVNTEAFFGQGTRLTVV.

The rearrangement joins TRBV28 to TRBJ2-1, with a weak D call TRBD1 (6 bases). CDR3 length: 14 residues. The V and J ends lost 6 bases and 0 bases respectively, with 9 bases between them. Germline lookup yields CDR1 MDHEN and CDR2 SYDVKM. The CDR3 DNA sequence: TGTGCCAGCAGGGGGACATCCTCCTACAATGAGCAGTTCTTC. This codes for CASRGTSSYNEQFF.

The chain joins TRBV18 to TRBJ2-1, with a tentative D call TRBD2 (6 bases). The CDR3 loop spans 13 amino acids. V was clipped by 4 bases and J by 10 bases, with 14 bases between them. Germline V CDR1 and CDR2: KGHSH, LQKENI. The CDR3 loop is CASSRILAHEQFF. CDR3 DNA: TGTGCCAGCTCACGCATCCTAGCGCACGAGCAGTTCTTC. Full variable domain (outside the CDR3, taken from reference TRBV18 and TRBJ2-1): NAGVMQNPRHLVRRRGQEARLRCSPMKGHSHVYWYRQLPEEGLKFMVYLQKENIIDESGMPKERFSAEFPKEGPSILRIQQVVRGDSAAYFCASSRILAHEQFFGPGTRLTVL.

The rearrangement uses TRBV19 and TRBJ1-5; no reliable D call. The CDR3 is made up of 11 amino acids. The germline gives CDR1 LNHDA, CDR2 SQIVND (reference sequence). V was cut by 6 bases and J by 11 bases, with 11 bases left in between. The CDR3 coding sequence is TGTGCCAGTAGGGCGGCCGAAGCCCAGCATTTT. Translated: CASRAAEAQHF.

This clone turned up a few times. The genes are TRBV2 and TRBJ1-1; D gene unclear. The CDR3 covers 11 residues. V shed 6 bases and J shed 8 bases, with 10 bases lying between them. Per the germline V gene, CDR1 is SNHLY and CDR2 is FYNNEI. The CDR3 DNA reads as TGTGCCAGCAGGGGAGAGGTGGAAGCTTTCTTT. Its translation: CASRGEVEAFF.

V is TRBV21-1 and J is TRBJ2-1; TRBD2, as called in the table, went unchecked against the DNA. TRBV21-1 is a recognized pseudogene. The CDR3 totals 19 residues. CDR3: CASSKSPPSGRASYNEQFF. The DNA for the CDR3 is TGTGCCAGCAGCAAAAGCCCGCCTAGCGGGAGGGCTTCCTACAATGAGCAGTTCTTC.